The rows below give T cell receptor beta chains drawn from one sample of a study of blood T cell repertoires in COVID-19. The method was immunoSEQ multiplex PCR; TCRdb's version includes in-frame clones alone and lacks a portion of them. The sample has 150,000 to 200,000 clones; approximately 90% are singletons. The specimen was peripheral blood. The source of these receptors is a man between 50 and 59 years old with acute or convalescent COVID-19. Each CDR3 is given with its conserved first and last residue. Fields, in order: V gene, clone size, J gene, D gene, CDR3 protein, CDR3 DNA. The D gene is left open where the match is weak. Clone size is given for some rows only: seen once, a few or many times, or a class if the clone is expanded.

>TRBV4-1|-|TRBJ1-6|-
CASSQDYGEYNSPLHF
TGCGCCAGCAGCCAAGATTACGGGGAGTATAATTCACCCCTCCACTTT
>TRBV10-1|-|TRBJ2-5|-
CASSRSRDSNRGETQYF
TGCGCCAGCAGCCGAAGTCGGGATTCAAACCGGGGGGAGACCCAGTACTTC
>TRBV5-5|-|TRBJ1-4|TRBD1
CASSWWDRGEKLFF
TGTGCCAGCAGCTGGTGGGACAGGGGTGAAAAACTGTTTTTT
>TRBV7-2|-|TRBJ1-1|-
CASTLYTEAFF
TGTGCCAGCACTCTGTACACTGAAGCTTTCTTT
>TRBV7-9|-|TRBJ2-2|-
CASSLRGPTGELFF
TGTGCCAGCAGCTTAAGGGGCCCCACCGGGGAGCTGTTTTTT
>TRBV6-4|-|TRBJ2-1|TRBD1
CASRVQGEGGYEQFF
TGTGCCAGCAGGGTACAGGGGGAAGGTGGCTATGAGCAGTTCTTC
>TRBV6-5|-|TRBJ1-2|TRBD1
CASRDAGGVGYGYTF
TGTGCCAGCAGGGACGCAGGGGGAGTAGGCTATGGCTACACCTTC
>TRBV11-3|-|TRBJ2-7|-
CASSFRSLEQYF
TGTGCCAGCAGCTTCAGGTCCCTAGAGCAGTACTTC
>TRBV5-4|-|TRBJ2-1|TRBD2
CASSLRRETYNEQFF
TGTGCCAGCAGCTTAAGGCGGGAGACCTACAATGAGCAGTTCTTC
>TRBV11-2|-|TRBJ1-5|-
CASSSLGPHQPQHF
TGTGCCAGCAGCTCCTTGGGGCCGCATCAGCCCCAGCATTTT
>TRBV27|once|TRBJ2-1|TRBD2
CASRVLAGINEQFF
TGTGCCAGCAGGGTACTAGCGGGTATCAATGAGCAGTTCTTC
>TRBV3-1/TRBV3-2|-|TRBJ2-1|TRBD2
CASSQIPLAGREQFF
TGTGCCAGCAGCCAGATACCCCTAGCGGGTCGTGAGCAGTTCTTC
>TRBV7-9|-|TRBJ2-7|-
CASSFGPPGEINPYEQYF
TGTGCCAGCAGCTTTGGTCCGCCAGGGGAAATTAACCCCTACGAGCAGTACTTC
>TRBV19|once|TRBJ1-1|TRBD1
CASRTQGTTYMNTEAFF
TGTGCCAGTAGAACACAGGGGACAACCTACATGAACACTGAAGCTTTCTTT
>TRBV20-1|-|TRBJ2-5|-
CSASLLQETQYF
TGCAGTGCTAGTTTACTCCAAGAGACCCAGTACTTC
>TRBV6-5|-|TRBJ2-7|TRBD2
CASTRTSGFNEQYF
TGTGCCAGCACCAGGACTAGCGGCTTTAACGAGCAGTACTTC
>TRBV19|-|TRBJ2-1|TRBD2
CASSMSSGGPWTNEQFF
TGTGCCAGTAGTATGTCTAGCGGGGGGCCTTGGACAAATGAGCAGTTCTTC
>TRBV7-3|-|TRBJ2-3|TRBD1
CASSLRAGGNTDTQYF
TGTGCCAGCAGCTTAAGGGCAGGGGGTAACACAGATACGCAGTATTTT
>TRBV6-8|-|TRBJ1-5|TRBD1
CASRRTGRIRAQHF
TGTGCCAGCAGACGGACAGGGAGAATAAGGGCCCAGCATTTT
>TRBV28|-|TRBJ1-5|TRBD1
CASRLKTGGGQPQHF
TGTGCCAGCAGGCTTAAGACAGGGGGCGGTCAGCCCCAGCATTTT
>TRBV6-5|-|TRBJ1-4|-
CASRFSVGEKLFF
TGTGCCAGCAGATTCAGCGTGGGTGAAAAACTGTTTTTT
>TRBV6-5|-|TRBJ2-7|-
CASSFTLARAAYEQYF
TGTGCCAGCAGTTTCACCCTAGCGCGAGCGGCCTACGAGCAGTACTTC
>TRBV9|-|TRBJ2-3|TRBD2
CASSVYSGSLSDTQYF
TGTGCCAGCAGCGTTTATAGCGGGAGTCTGTCAGATACGCAGTATTTT
>TRBV12-5|-|TRBJ1-1|-
CASGLDTLNTEAFF
TGTGCTAGTGGTTTGGACACACTGAACACTGAAGCTTTCTTT
>TRBV7-2|-|TRBJ1-2|TRBD1
CASSRDRDGYTF
TGTGCCAGCAGCCGGGACAGGGATGGCTACACCTTC
>TRBV4-2|-|TRBJ2-2|-
CASSQELVARGGELFF
TGTGCCAGCAGCCAAGAGTTGGTGGCCAGGGGAGGGGAGCTGTTTTTT
>TRBV18|-|TRBJ2-2|-
CASSHDSIGHTGELFF
TGTGCCAGCTCACACGACAGTATAGGGCACACCGGGGAGCTGTTTTTT
>TRBV12-3/TRBV12-4|-|TRBJ2-1|TRBD2
CASITSAYNEQFF
TGTGCCAGCATCACTAGCGCCTACAATGAGCAGTTCTTC
>TRBV7-7|-|TRBJ2-5|TRBD1
CASQGATETQYF
TGTGCTAGCCAGGGGGCGACGGAGACCCAGTACTTC
>TRBV6-2/TRBV6-3|few|TRBJ2-7|-
CASSSLSWGNERTYEQYF
TGTGCCAGCAGTTCATTGTCCTGGGGCAATGAAAGAACCTACGAGCAGTACTTC
>TRBV3-1/TRBV3-2|once|TRBJ2-7|TRBD2
CASSQAGLARSYEQYF
TGTGCCAGCAGCCAGGCCGGACTAGCTAGGAGTTACGAGCAGTACTTC
>TRBV2|once|TRBJ1-1|-
CASSAQISGFDTEAFF
TGTGCCAGCAGTGCGCAGATTTCAGGGTTCGACACTGAAGCTTTCTTT
>TRBV7-8|-|TRBJ1-2|TRBD1
CASSPDRAYYGYTF
TGTGCCAGCAGCCCGGACAGGGCCTACTATGGCTACACCTTC
>TRBV3-1/TRBV3-2|-|TRBJ2-1|TRBD2
CASSQRTSGPALYNEQFF
TGTGCCAGCAGCCAAAGGACTAGCGGGCCGGCATTATACAATGAGCAGTTCTTC
>TRBV7-3|-|TRBJ1-3|-
CASSLWQGPGNTIYF
TGTGCCAGCAGCTTGTGGCAGGGGCCTGGAAACACCATATATTTT
>TRBV18|-|TRBJ1-2|TRBD1
CASSTYPGQPINGYTF
TGTGCCAGCTCAACCTATCCGGGACAGCCGATAAATGGCTACACCTTC
>TRBV10-3|-|TRBJ1-5|-
CAISELRGSDQPQHF
TGTGCCATCAGTGAGTTGAGGGGGTCGGATCAGCCCCAGCATTTT
>TRBV6-6|-|TRBJ2-3|-
CASRLPDPLDTQYF
TGTGCCAGCAGACTACCCGATCCACTAGATACGCAGTATTTT
>TRBV2|-|TRBJ1-5|TRBD1
CASSTLGQGQPQHF
TGTGCCAGCAGTACATTGGGACAGGGGCAGCCCCAGCATTTT
>TRBV10-3|-|TRBJ1-3|-
CAISDLDSGNTIYF
TGTGCCATCAGTGACTTAGACTCTGGAAACACCATATATTTT
>TRBV7-9|-|TRBJ2-7|TRBD1
CASSLGQGGSYEQYF
TGTGCCAGCAGCTTGGGACAGGGGGGATCCTACGAGCAGTACTTC
>TRBV5-4|-|TRBJ1-4|-
CASSSRGYEKLFF
TGTGCCAGCAGCTCACGAGGGTATGAAAAACTGTTTTTT
>TRBV29-1|once|TRBJ2-4|-
CSVLKAFGDSRDIQYF
TGCAGCGTCCTCAAGGCATTTGGGGACTCGAGGGACATTCAGTACTTC
>TRBV3-1/TRBV3-2|-|TRBJ2-3|TRBD2
CASSQDHLTSGSASTDTQYF
TGTGCCAGCAGCCAAGATCATTTGACTAGCGGGAGTGCTAGCACAGATACGCAGTATTTT
>TRBV11-2|-|TRBJ2-7|-
CASSLRSVLYEQYF
TGTGCCAGCAGCCTGCGGAGCGTGCTCTACGAGCAGTACTTC
>TRBV12-3/TRBV12-4|-|TRBJ1-2|-
CASSPLGGHGYTF
TGTGCCAGCAGTCCCTTGGGAGGTCATGGCTACACCTTC
>TRBV28|once|TRBJ2-2|TRBD1
CASLRQGGGTGELFF
TGTGCCAGCCTACGACAGGGTGGTGGTACCGGGGAGCTGTTTTTT
>TRBV11-2|-|TRBJ1-5|TRBD1
CASSERGQGADQPQHF
TGTGCCAGCAGCGAAAGGGGACAGGGGGCTGATCAGCCCCAGCATTTT
>TRBV28|-|TRBJ1-1|-
CATEGTTEAFF
TGTGCCACGGAGGGAACAACTGAAGCTTTCTTT
>TRBV9|-|TRBJ1-1|-
CASSSPGNTEAFF
TGTGCCAGCAGCTCTCCAGGGAACACTGAAGCTTTCTTT
>TRBV9|-|TRBJ2-1|TRBD2
CASSVSGRIDNEQFF
TGTGCCAGCAGCGTAAGCGGGAGGATTGACAATGAGCAGTTCTTC
>TRBV5-1|-|TRBJ2-1|-
CASSLTFSYNEQFF
TGCGCCAGCAGCTTGACATTCTCCTACAATGAGCAGTTCTTC
>TRBV4-3|-|TRBJ1-3|TRBD1
CASSQGRDRGTPQNTIYF
TGCGCCAGCAGCCAAGGCCGGGACAGGGGCACCCCTCAAAACACCATATATTTT
>TRBV7-9|-|TRBJ1-5|TRBD1
CASSLSGGGQPQHF
TGTGCCAGCAGCTTATCAGGGGGCGGTCAGCCCCAGCATTTT